A selection of T cell receptor beta chains follows, all from one sample in a study of T-cell memory formation after mild COVID-19. MiXCR, applied by TCRdb to the 5' RACE reads, yields one record per CDR3 protein. In the table there are 550,000 to 600,000 distinct CDR3 sequences, around 16% of which are singletons. The sample was PBMCs or a T cell subset sorted from them (not recorded which). These receptors all stem from an adult woman who had mild COVID-19 (a few samples of this study predate the infection). Cell type and time point are not known. The CDR3 runs from the conserved cysteine through the conserved F or W. The order of the fields is D gene, CDR3 length, J gene, clone size, V gene, CDR3 DNA, CDR3 protein. The D gene is left open where the match is weak. Where a row states a size, it is once, few, many or the class of an expanded clone; other rows omit it.

d_call: -; cdr3_length: 16; j_call: TRBJ2-7; clone_size: -; v_call: TRBV4-3; cdr3_nt: TGCGCCAGCAGCCGGGGGCTAACGGACTCTCTCTACGAGCAGTACTTC; cdr3_aa: CASSRGLTDSLYEQYF
d_call: TRBD1; cdr3_length: 16; j_call: TRBJ1-2; clone_size: -; v_call: TRBV29-1; cdr3_nt: TGCAGCGTTACCCCCGACCTGGACAGGGGCGTCGGTGGCTACACCTTC; cdr3_aa: CSVTPDLDRGVGGYTF
d_call: TRBD1; cdr3_length: 17; j_call: TRBJ1-1; clone_size: few; v_call: TRBV4-1; cdr3_nt: TGCGCCAGCAGCCACAGTCCCGGGACAGCGAAGAACACTGAAGCTTTCTTT; cdr3_aa: CASSHSPGTAKNTEAFF
d_call: TRBD2; cdr3_length: 15; j_call: TRBJ2-3; clone_size: many; v_call: TRBV7-2; cdr3_nt: TGTGCCAGCAGCTCCGAGGGACTATCGGGAGATACGCAGTATTTT; cdr3_aa: CASSSEGLSGDTQYF
d_call: -; cdr3_length: 14; j_call: TRBJ2-5; clone_size: few; v_call: TRBV2; cdr3_nt: TGTGCCAGCAACCCGGGACACCTTGGGGAGACCCAGTACTTC; cdr3_aa: CASNPGHLGETQYF
d_call: -; cdr3_length: 14; j_call: TRBJ2-3; clone_size: many; v_call: TRBV12-3/TRBV12-4; cdr3_nt: TGTGCCAGCAGCTTAGGGGGAAGCACAGATACGCAGTATTTT; cdr3_aa: CASSLGGSTDTQYF
d_call: -; cdr3_length: 15; j_call: TRBJ2-7; clone_size: -; v_call: TRBV12-3/TRBV12-4; cdr3_nt: TGTGCCAGCAGTTCCTCCCGGGGGAGGTCCTACGAGCAGTACTTC; cdr3_aa: CASSSSRGRSYEQYF
d_call: -; cdr3_length: 15; j_call: TRBJ2-2; clone_size: once; v_call: TRBV2; cdr3_nt: TGTGCCAGCAGTGAAAACAGGCGGAACACCGGGGAGCTGTTTTTT; cdr3_aa: CASSENRRNTGELFF
d_call: -; cdr3_length: 13; j_call: TRBJ2-5; clone_size: -; v_call: TRBV6-5; cdr3_nt: TGTGCCAGCAGTTACCATGTGGGGGGGACCCAGTACTTC; cdr3_aa: CASSYHVGGTQYF
d_call: -; cdr3_length: 16; j_call: TRBJ2-7; clone_size: many; v_call: TRBV5-1; cdr3_nt: TGCGCCAGCAGCCAAGGAGGGGGCATCCTAAACTACGAGCAGTACTTC; cdr3_aa: CASSQGGGILNYEQYF